This entry lists 17 T cell receptor beta chains sequenced from one sample in a study of T cell changes during pregnancy in multiple sclerosis. Only in-frame clones appear in the TCRdb table, and some are missing; sequencing was by immunoSEQ multiplex PCR. Seen here are roughly 14,000 clones, 70% to 90% observed once, and the top ten hold under 20%. The sample in question was CD8+ T cells from peripheral blood mononuclear cells, obtained in the first trimester of pregnancy. These receptors all come from a female donor with multiple sclerosis, enrolled in a pregnancy study.

The CDR3: CTSSQGGGTTSNQMAKNIQYF. CDR3 bases: TGCACCAGCAGCCAAGGAGGAGGGACTACCTCCAACCAAATGGCCAAAAACATTCAGTACTTC. This chain connects TRBV1 to TRBJ2-4; the table's D call TRBD2 went unverified against the DNA. TRBV1 is labeled a pseudogene. This CDR3 is 21 amino acids long.

V is TRBV5-1 and J is TRBJ2-7; a possible D gene is TRBD2 (6 bases). The V gene's germline CDR1 is SGHRS and CDR2 YFSETQ. V lost 2 bases and J 4 bases, leaving 19 bases between the germline ends. The CDR3 loop spans 16 amino acids. CDR3 bases: TGCGCCAGCAGCTTCGACTGGGTGTGGGGGGATTACGAGCAGTACTTC. Translated, it gives CASSFDWVWGDYEQYF.

The CDR3 DNA follows: TGTGCCAGCAGCCCAGGGTTAAAATGGGAGACCCAGTACTTC. Translated, it gives CASSPGLKWETQYF. The chain combines TRBV28 with TRBJ2-5; perhaps TRBD1 as D (5 bases). Germline CDR1 reads MDHEN; CDR2 reads SYDVKM. The CDR3 sequence is 14 residues long. Deletions cut 6 bases from V and 5 bases from J, with 16 bases between.

J is TRBJ2-1 and V is TRBV7-6; 9 bases map to TRBD2. There are 17 residues in the CDR3. With 4 bases clipped from V and 0 bases from J, the junction kept 7 bases outside the gene matches. CDR1 and CDR2 (germline): SGHVS, FNYEAQ. The CDR3: CASSSPMREGSYNEQFF. The CDR3 DNA follows: TGTGCCAGCAGCTCCCCTATGCGGGAGGGCTCCTACAATGAGCAGTTCTTC.

This chain's CDR3 is CASSLVAGQTTEAFF. CDR3 DNA sequence: TGTGCCAGCAGCTTAGTAGCGGGGCAGACCACTGAAGCTTTCTTT. This chain joins TRBV7-9 and TRBJ1-1; perhaps TRBD1 as D (5 bases). The CDR3 is 15 amino acids. V was trimmed by 1 base and J by 4 bases, leaving 13 bases between them. Germline-derived CDR1 and CDR2 are SEHNR and FQNEAQ (reference sequence).

The gene calls are TRBV27 and TRBJ1-6; 8 bases are a match to TRBD1. The CDR3 length is 18 residues. Germline values: CDR1 MNHEY, CDR2 SMNVEV (reference sequence). With 2 bases clipped from V and 6 bases from J, the junction kept 12 bases outside the gene matches. The DNA of the CDR3 is TGTGCCAGCAGTTTAAGGGGAGGACAGGGCATACGTAATTCACCCCTCCACTTT. Translating it yields CASSLRGGQGIRNSPLHF.

The chain has TRBV19 and TRBJ2-7; TRBD1 matches at 9 bases. Germline CDR1 LNHDA, CDR2 SQIVND (reference sequence). Trimming removed 5 bases from V and 0 bases from J; junction bases left unmatched: 5. This CDR3 spans 15 amino acids. The CDR3 loop is CASSDTGQGSYEQYF. The CDR3 DNA sequence: TGTGCCAGTAGTGATACGGGACAGGGCTCCTACGAGCAGTACTTC.

The rearrangement links TRBV27 to TRBJ2-7; 8 bases are a match to TRBD1. There are 15 residues in the CDR3. V shed 5 bases, J shed 5 bases, and the junction held 11 bases outside the gene matches. CDR1 is MNHEY, CDR2 SMNVEV, per germline (reference sequence). The chain's CDR3 is CASSTRQGPPDEQYF. The CDR3 DNA sequence: TGTGCCAGCAGTACCCGACAGGGGCCACCAGACGAGCAGTACTTC.

V is TRBV7-2 and J is TRBJ2-1; 14 bases fit TRBD2. Germline CDR1 reads SGHTA; CDR2 reads FQGNSA. V lost 0 bases to trimming and J lost 7 bases; unmatched junction nucleotides: 5. This CDR3 spans 17 amino acids. The CDR3 loop is CASSLAGTSGGWNEQFF. The DNA for the CDR3 is TGTGCCAGCAGCTTAGCGGGGACTAGCGGGGGTTGGAATGAGCAGTTCTTC.

The gene calls are TRBV7-9 and TRBJ2-2; D might be TRBD1 (5 bases). The germline V and J ends were trimmed by 2 bases and 5 bases, with 6 bases remaining between them. CDR3 length: 13 amino acids. Germline V gives CDR1 SEHNR, CDR2 FQNEAQ (reference sequence). The CDR3 is CASSLQGTGELFF. The CDR3 DNA is TGTGCCAGCAGCTTACAGGGAACCGGGGAGCTGTTTTTT. Full variable domain (outside the CDR3, taken from reference TRBV7-9 and TRBJ2-2): DTGVSQNPRHKITKRGQNVTFRCDPISEHNRLYWYRQTLGQGPEFLTYFQNEAQLEKSRLLSDRFSAERPKGSFSTLEIQRTEQGDSAMYLCASSLQGTGELFFGEGSRLTVL.

This clone is judged medium-sized. The V call is TRBV7-9, the J call TRBJ2-7; 10 bases fit TRBD2. Germline assignment: CDR1 SEHNR and CDR2 FQNEAQ (reference sequence). V was pared by 4 bases and J by 2 bases, with 8 bases of the junction left unmatched. The CDR3 runs to 16 residues. CDR3 nucleotide sequence: TGTGCCAGCAGCTCTTTTACCGGGACTAGCGCCTACGAGCAGTACTTC. Translating it yields CASSSFTGTSAYEQYF.

The J gene is TRBJ2-2, the V gene TRBV25-1; no clear D gene. Germline V gene lookup returns CDR1 MGHDK and CDR2 SYGVNS. V was shortened by 3 bases and J by 6 bases, with 5 bases between the two germline ends. The CDR3 runs to 12 residues. The CDR3 DNA reads as TGTGCCAGCAGTGACCCGGCCGGGGAGCTGTTTTTT. Translation: CASSDPAGELFF.

J is TRBJ2-7 and V is TRBV10-3, with no clear D. Germline lookup yields CDR1 ENHRY and CDR2 SYGVKD. The V gene lost 10 bases and the J gene lost 6 bases, with 13 bases spanning the gap. This CDR3 is built from 11 residues. The CDR3 nucleotides read TGTGCCACCCTGTCCGGTCCCGAGCAGTACTTC. This sequence encodes CATLSGPEQYF.

The chain has TRBV6-5 and TRBJ1-1; no reliable D call. V was trimmed by 2 bases and J by 2 bases, leaving 12 bases between them. This CDR3 has 15 amino acids. Germline lookup yields CDR1 MNHEY and CDR2 SVGAGI. CDR3 loop: CASSYEFSYNTEAFF. In nucleotides, the CDR3 is TGTGCCAGCAGTTACGAATTCAGTTATAACACTGAAGCTTTCTTT.

J is TRBJ1-1 and V is TRBV28, with D perhaps matching TRBD1 (6 bases). The ends were cut back, 3 bases at V and 11 bases at J, with 16 bases in the middle. The CDR3 runs to 13 residues. Germline V CDR1 and CDR2: MDHEN, SYDVKM. CDR3 sequence (DNA): TGTGCCAGCAGTTTGTACAGGGTTAAGGAGGCTTTCTTT. Translating gives CASSLYRVKEAFF. Based on the CDR3 plus reference TRBV28 and TRBJ1-1, the full variable domain is DVKVTQSSRYLVKRTGEKVFLECVQDMDHENMFWYRQDPGLGLRLIYFSYDVKMKEKGDIPEGYSVSREKKERFSLILESASTNQTSMYLCASSLYRVKEAFFGQGTRLTVV.

This chain uses TRBV5-5 with TRBJ2-5, with TRBD2 matching over 12 bases. The CDR3 runs 16 residues. The J segment lost 5 bases and the V segment lost 3 bases, leaving 8 bases of the junction unmatched. The germline V gene has CDR1 SGHKS and CDR2 YYEKEE (reference sequence). The CDR3 protein is CASSSSSGGATETQYF. As DNA, the CDR3 is TGTGCCAGCAGCTCCTCTAGCGGGGGGGCGACGGAGACCCAGTACTTC.

The chain joins TRBV7-9 to TRBJ1-2; a possible D gene is TRBD1 (5 bases). V lost 1 base and J 8 bases, leaving 17 bases between the germline ends. The CDR3 length is 15 residues. Germline V gives CDR1 SEHNR, CDR2 FQNEAQ (reference sequence). In DNA form, the CDR3 reads TGTGCCAGCAGCTTAGTAGGAGGGGATCCTACCGGCTACACCTTC. The encoded protein is CASSLVGGDPTGYTF.